This T cell receptor beta chain was sequenced during a study of control samples from healthy donors and cancer patients. Measured with immunoSEQ multiplex PCR; TCRdb has only the in-frame clones, and not every one. The sample holds roughly 170,000 clones, 80% to 95% seen once. Concerning this clone itself: Other DNA sequences from this sample encode an identical CDR3 as well.

Germline CDR1 SGHTA, CDR2 FQGTGA. There are 14 residues in the CDR3. Trimming removed 4 bases from V and 0 bases from J, with 8 bases in between. Sequencing was performed on blood. The sequence derives from a man aged 18 to 35 in good health. The chain employs TRBV7-3 and TRBJ2-3; D is undetermined. The CDR3 loop is CASSSRTSTDTQYF. The CDR3 DNA reads TGTGCCAGCAGCTCCCGGACCAGCACAGATACGCAGTATTTT.